This T cell receptor (beta chain) came from a study of blood T cell repertoires in COVID-19. Only in-frame clones appear in the TCRdb table, and some are missing; sequencing was by immunoSEQ multiplex PCR. The sample carries around 140,000 clones, about 90% recorded once. Germline CDR1 and CDR2: LGHDT and YNNKEL (reference sequence). This CDR3 region has 15 residues. Trimming removed 0 bases from V and 8 bases from J; junction bases left unmatched: 3. J is TRBJ1-6 and V is TRBV3-1 (or the pseudogene TRBV3-2), with 8 bases identical to TRBD1. Sequencing was performed on peripheral blood. The receptor was isolated from a woman aged 55-69 years with acute or convalescent COVID-19. The CDR3 nucleotides are TGTGCCAGCAGCCAAGAACAGGGGGAATATTCACCCCTCCACTTT. Translating it yields CASSQEQGEYSPLHF.